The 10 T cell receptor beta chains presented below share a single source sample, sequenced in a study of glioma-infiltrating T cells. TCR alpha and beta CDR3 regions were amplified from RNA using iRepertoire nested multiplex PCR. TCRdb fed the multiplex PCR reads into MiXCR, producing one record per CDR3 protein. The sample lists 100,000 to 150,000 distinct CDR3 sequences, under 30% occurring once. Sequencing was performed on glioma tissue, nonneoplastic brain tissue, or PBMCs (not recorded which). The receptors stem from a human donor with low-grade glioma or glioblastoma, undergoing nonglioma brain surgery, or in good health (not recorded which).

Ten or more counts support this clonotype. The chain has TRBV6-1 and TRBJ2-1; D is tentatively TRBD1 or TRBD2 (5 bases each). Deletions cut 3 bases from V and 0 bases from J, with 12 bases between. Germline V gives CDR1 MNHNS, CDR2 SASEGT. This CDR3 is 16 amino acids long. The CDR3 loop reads CASSDLGTSSYNEQFF. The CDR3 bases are TGTGCCAGCAGTGACTTGGGGACGAGCTCCTACAATGAGCAGTTCTTC.

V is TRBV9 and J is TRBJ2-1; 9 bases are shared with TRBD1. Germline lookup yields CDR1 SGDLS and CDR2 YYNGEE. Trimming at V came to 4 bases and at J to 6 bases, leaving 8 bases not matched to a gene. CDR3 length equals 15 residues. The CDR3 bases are TGTGCCAGCAGCTCAGTGGACAGGGGCGCCAATGAGCAGTTCTTC. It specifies CASSSVDRGANEQFF.

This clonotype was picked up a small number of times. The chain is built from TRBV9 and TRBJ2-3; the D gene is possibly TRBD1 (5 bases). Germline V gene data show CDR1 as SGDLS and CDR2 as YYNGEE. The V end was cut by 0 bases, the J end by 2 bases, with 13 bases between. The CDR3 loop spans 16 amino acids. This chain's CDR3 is CASSVGEGASTDTQYF. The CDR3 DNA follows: TGTGCCAGCAGCGTAGGTGAAGGGGCGTCCACAGATACGCAGTATTTT.

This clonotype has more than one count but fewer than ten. For the CDR3, the DNA is TGTGCCAGCAGCTACGGGGGGGGGTCAGGCGAAGCTTTCTTT. It translates to CASSYGGGSGEAFF. V is TRBV7-8 and J is TRBJ1-1, with TRBD1 as a possible D gene (5 bases). The CDR3 loop spans 14 amino acids. V was cut by 4 bases and J by 8 bases, with 17 bases left in between. Germline CDR1 reads SGHVS; CDR2 reads FQNEAQ.

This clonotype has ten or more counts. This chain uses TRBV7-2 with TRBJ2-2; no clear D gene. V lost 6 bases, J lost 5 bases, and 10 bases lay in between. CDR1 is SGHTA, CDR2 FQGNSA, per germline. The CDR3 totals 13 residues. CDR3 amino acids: CASSLSSTGELFF. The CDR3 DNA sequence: TGTGCCAGCAGTTTATCCTCAACCGGGGAGCTGTTTTTT.

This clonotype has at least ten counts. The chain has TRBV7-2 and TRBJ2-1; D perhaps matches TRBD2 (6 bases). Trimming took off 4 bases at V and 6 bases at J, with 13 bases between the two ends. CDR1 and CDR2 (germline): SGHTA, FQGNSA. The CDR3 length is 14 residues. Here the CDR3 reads CASSSGTLSNEQFF. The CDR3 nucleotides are TGTGCCAGCAGCTCCGGGACTTTATCCAATGAGCAGTTCTTC.

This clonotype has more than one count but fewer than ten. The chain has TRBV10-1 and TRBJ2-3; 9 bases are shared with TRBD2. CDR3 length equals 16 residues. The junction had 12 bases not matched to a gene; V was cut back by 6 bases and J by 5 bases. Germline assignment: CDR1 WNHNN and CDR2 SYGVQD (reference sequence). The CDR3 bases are TGCGCCAGCAGCCCCGGGATAGCGGGGGCTCGAGATACGCAGTATTTT. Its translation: CASSPGIAGARDTQYF.

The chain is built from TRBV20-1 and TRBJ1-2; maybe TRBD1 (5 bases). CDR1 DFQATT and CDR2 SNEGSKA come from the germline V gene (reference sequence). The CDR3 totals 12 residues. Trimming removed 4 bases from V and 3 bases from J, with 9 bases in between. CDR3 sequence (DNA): TGCAGTGCTAAGACAGATTACTATGGCTACACCTTC. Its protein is CSAKTDYYGYTF.

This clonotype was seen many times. CDR3 sequence: CATIQGDIRVNNEQFF. The CDR3, as DNA: TGTGCCACCATACAAGGCGACATTAGGGTGAACAATGAGCAGTTCTTC. V and J are TRBV6-1 and TRBJ2-1; D gene ambiguous. Per germline, CDR1 MNHNS and CDR2 SASEGT. The CDR3 loop spans 16 amino acids. V lost 10 bases and J lost 5, with 24 bases in between.

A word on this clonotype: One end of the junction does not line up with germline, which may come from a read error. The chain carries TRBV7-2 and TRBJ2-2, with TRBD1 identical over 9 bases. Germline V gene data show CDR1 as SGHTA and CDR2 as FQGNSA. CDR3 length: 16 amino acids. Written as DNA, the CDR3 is TGTGCCAGCAGAACCACAGGGGGCGGTTGGACCGGGGAGCCGTTTTTT. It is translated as CASRTTGGGWTGEPFF.